Below are 9 T cell receptor beta chains sequenced from a single sample in a study of blood T cell repertoires in COVID-19. The assay was immunoSEQ multiplex PCR, and TCRdb's table has in-frame clones only and misses some. This table holds about 58,000 clones, over 75% found once. Sequencing was carried out using peripheral blood. These receptors originate from a man in his forties with active COVID-19.

The rearrangement joins TRBV5-1 to TRBJ2-7, with D perhaps matching TRBD1 (6 bases). V lost 4 bases and J lost 5, with 13 bases in between. The CDR3 has 13 amino acids. CDR1 SGHRS and CDR2 YFSETQ come from the germline V gene. CDR3 DNA sequence: TGCGCCAGCAGCCCACAGGGCATCCACGAGCAGTACTTC. This codes for CASSPQGIHEQYF. Full variable domain (remainder filled in from reference TRBV5-1 and TRBJ2-7): KAGVTQTPRYLIKTRGQQVTLSCSPISGHRSVSWYQQTPGQGLQFLFEYFSETQRNKGNFPGRFSGRQFSNSRSEMNVSTLELGDSALYLCASSPQGIHEQYFGPGTRLTVT.

This rearrangement joins TRBV27 to TRBJ2-7; D may be TRBD1 (5 bases). Trimming removed 5 bases from V and 0 bases from J, with 11 bases in between. Germline lookup yields CDR1 MNHEY and CDR2 SMNVEV (reference sequence). This CDR3 has 14 amino acids. The CDR3 sequence is CASSKGDPSYEQYF. For the CDR3, the DNA is TGTGCCAGCAGTAAAGGGGATCCCTCCTACGAGCAGTACTTC.

This clone was recorded only once. The chain uses TRBV30 and TRBJ2-7; D possibly corresponds to TRBD1 (6 bases). Trimming left V 1 base short and J 3 bases short, with 19 bases between. In germline, CDR1 is GTSNPN, CDR2 SVGIG (reference sequence). This CDR3 comprises 16 residues. The CDR3 region is CAWSAPGVGADYEQYF. The CDR3 DNA is TGTGCCTGGAGTGCCCCCGGGGTGGGGGCGGACTACGAGCAGTACTTC.

V and J are TRBV5-4 and TRBJ2-5; 8 bases align to TRBD2. Germline loops: CDR1 SGHNT, CDR2 YYREEE (reference sequence). The CDR3 is made up of 17 amino acids. V lost 0 bases to trimming and J lost 4 bases; unmatched junction nucleotides: 11. The CDR3 loop reads CASSLGVQAGVGETQYF. The CDR3 DNA follows: TGTGCCAGCAGCTTGGGGGTGCAAGCGGGAGTGGGAGAGACCCAGTACTTC.

This chain joins TRBV28 and TRBJ1-2; D is ambiguous. The CDR3 length is 14 residues. CDR1 is MDHEN, CDR2 SYDVKM, per germline. The V gene lost 4 bases and the J gene lost 2 bases, with 11 bases spanning the gap. The chain's CDR3 is CASSSSPLNYGYTF. CDR3 bases: TGTGCCAGCAGTTCTAGCCCTTTGAACTATGGCTACACCTTC.

The sample holds a few counts of this clone. This rearrangement joins TRBV7-9 to TRBJ2-7, with a weak D call TRBD2 (6 bases). This CDR3 comprises 14 residues. Per the germline V gene, CDR1 is SEHNR and CDR2 is FQNEAQ (reference sequence). The ends were cut back, 2 bases at V and 5 bases at J, with 13 bases in the middle. DNA of the CDR3: TGTGCCAGCAGCTTAACTAGCTTTAGTCACGAGCAGTACTTC. It yields the protein CASSLTSFSHEQYF.

J is TRBJ2-4 and V is TRBV27, with TRBD1 identical over 7 bases. Germline-derived CDR1 and CDR2 are MNHEY and SMNVEV (reference sequence). The CDR3 runs 16 residues. V was clipped by 6 bases and J by 9 bases; unmatched bases: 17. For the CDR3, the DNA is TGTGCCAGCAGGCAAAGGGGCGGACAGGCCGGAGGCATTCAGTACTTC. Translating gives CASRQRGGQAGGIQYF.

The chain employs TRBV28 and TRBJ2-2; TRBD2 matches 9 bases. The length of the CDR3 is 16 residues. Unmatched junction bases numbered 5, after V lost 3 bases and J lost 3 bases. Per the germline V gene, CDR1 is MDHEN and CDR2 is SYDVKM. Here the CDR3 reads CASSFSGGEDTGELFF. The CDR3 DNA sequence: TGTGCCAGCAGTTTTAGCGGGGGAGAGGACACCGGGGAGCTGTTTTTT. The variable domain in full, completed from reference TRBV28 and TRBJ2-2, reads DVKVTQSSRYLVKRTGEKVFLECVQDMDHENMFWYRQDPGLGLRLIYFSYDVKMKEKGDIPEGYSVSREKKERFSLILESASTNQTSMYLCASSFSGGEDTGELFFGEGSRLTVL.

The chain employs TRBV18 and TRBJ2-2, with TRBD1 identical over 10 bases. V dropped 4 bases and J dropped 0; count of bases not matched to a gene: 5. In germline, CDR1 is KGHSH, CDR2 LQKENI. The CDR3 has 17 residues. The CDR3 spells CASSRDRGDPNTGELFF. Here the CDR3 DNA reads TGTGCCAGCTCACGGGACAGGGGCGACCCGAACACCGGGGAGCTGTTTTTT.